This record covers a single T cell receptor beta chain. The data are from a study of blood T cell repertoires in COVID-19. Study as a whole: Acute and convalescent COVID-19 specimens originated in the United States, Italy and Spain.

Per germline, CDR1 MDHEN and CDR2 SYDVKM. The V segment lost 5 bases and the J segment 4 bases; nucleotides outside the gene matches: 3. The CDR3 runs 14 residues. Original data processing: Amplified reference gene primers provided the basis for estimating nucleated cell counts. This table comes from immunoSEQ multiplex PCR, and its TCRdb copy is limited to in-frame clones, with some not included. D and trimming come from the DNA, and the V and J calls and clone size come from that table. Of approximately 70,000 clones listed, around 86% were seen once; the top ten hold 6.6%. The gene calls are TRBV28 and TRBJ1-5, with TRBD1 identical over 9 bases. This TCR was recovered from a man aged 50 or older with active COVID-19. Sample: peripheral blood. Here the CDR3 DNA reads TGTGCCAGCAGTCGACAGGGGGGAAATCAGCCCCAGCATTTT. This translates into CASSRQGGNQPQHF.